These 12 T cell receptor beta chains came from one sample sequenced in a study of T cell repertoires in cytomegalovirus infection. Each CDR3 protein gets one entry after TCRdb re-called the reads with MiXCR. The data hold 300,000 to 400,000 distinct CDR3 sequences, with about 27% observed a single time. No antigen has been identified for these receptors. The sequencing here drew on cultured PBMCs, taken from culture after CMV antigen stimulation. The receptors shown here come from a human donor in good health (CMV status not recorded). Some clones in this sample may be carry-over from other donors' samples.

The chain recombines TRBV15 with TRBJ2-2, with D hard to call. V lost 5 bases and J lost 7, with 11 bases in between. The CDR3 sequence is 13 residues long. CDR1 and CDR2 (germline): LNHNV, YYDKDF (reference sequence). The CDR3 DNA reads TGTGCCACCAGCTCAAGAGGAAACGGGGAGCTGTTTTTT. It encodes CATSSRGNGELFF.

The J gene is TRBJ2-7, the V gene TRBV6-5; D not resolved. CDR3 length equals 13 residues. Germline V gives CDR1 MNHEY, CDR2 SVGAGI. V lost 6 bases, J lost 2 bases, and 11 bases lay in between. The chain's CDR3 is CASRQDLAYEQYF. CDR3 in DNA: TGTGCCAGCAGACAAGACTTAGCCTACGAGCAGTACTTC.

This clonotype was seen many times. The rearrangement joins TRBV7-2 to TRBJ2-3; D is uncertain. This CDR3 has 15 amino acids. The germline V gene has CDR1 SGHTA and CDR2 FQGNSA. Deletions cut 3 bases from V and 3 bases from J, with 13 bases between. CDR3 protein: CASSFLAQGTDTQYF. CDR3 nucleotide sequence: TGTGCCAGCAGCTTCTTGGCGCAAGGGACAGATACGCAGTATTTT.

This clonotype appeared a few times. CDR3 coding DNA: TGTGCCAGTAGTGGAATGCGGGGGGCGAGGGACACTGAAGCTTTCTTT. This gives the protein CASSGMRGARDTEAFF. V is TRBV19 and J is TRBJ1-1; TRBD1 is a possible D gene (6 bases). The germline V gene has CDR1 LNHDA and CDR2 SQIVND (reference sequence). CDR3 length equals 16 residues. V was clipped by 5 bases and J by 3 bases, with 19 bases between them. The full variable domain, completed using reference TRBV19 and TRBJ1-1, is DGGITQSPKYLFRKEGQNVTLSCEQNLNHDAMYWYRQDPGQGLRLIYYSQIVNDFQKGDIAEGYSVSREKKESFPLTVTSAQKNPTAFYLCASSGMRGARDTEAFFGQGTRLTVV.

This clonotype was found a few times. J is TRBJ1-1 and V is TRBV15, with a weak D call TRBD1 (5 bases). This CDR3 spans 21 amino acids. The V end lost 2 bases, the J end lost 0 bases, and 28 bases lay between the germline ends. Germline CDR1 and CDR2: LNHNV and YYDKDF (reference sequence). The CDR3 region has the DNA TGTGCCACCAGCAGATTAAATGGAACGTTCAGGGATCGTTTCATGAACACTGAAGCTTTCTTT. Translating gives CATSRLNGTFRDRFMNTEAFF.

The chain carries TRBV5-6 and TRBJ1-2; 7 nucleotides match TRBD1. CDR1 is SGHDT and CDR2 is YYEEEE in the germline V gene. The junction had 18 bases not matched to a gene; V was cut back by 4 bases and J by 0 bases. The CDR3 covers 19 residues. CDR3 residues: CASSVDDWDSLIANYGYTF. CDR3 bases: TGTGCCAGCAGCGTGGACGACTGGGACAGTCTTATAGCTAACTATGGCTACACCTTC.

This clonotype has only a few counts. This chain links TRBV7-6 with TRBJ2-3, with 9 bases that match TRBD2. This CDR3 contains 18 residues. Germline V gene data show CDR1 as SGHVS and CDR2 as FNYEAQ. V trimming: 1 base; J trimming: 2 bases; junction bases outside the gene matches: 10. The CDR3 DNA is TGTGCCAGCAGCTTAGTTGAAGTAGCGGGGGACCCCACAGATACGCAGTATTTT. Translated: CASSLVEVAGDPTDTQYF.

The chain combines TRBV11-2 with TRBJ1-2; 9 positions agree with TRBD1. The V gene's germline CDR1 is SGHAT and CDR2 FQNNGV. The V gene end was trimmed by 5 bases and the J gene end by 4 bases; junction bases not matched to a gene: 5. The CDR3 is 14 residues long. The CDR3 DNA follows: TGTGCCAGCAGCGCCGGGACAGGGACCTATGGCTACACCTTC. The encoded protein is CASSAGTGTYGYTF.

The V call is TRBV28, the J call TRBJ1-4; D gene unclear. This CDR3 is built from 12 residues. Looked up from germline, CDR1 is MDHEN and CDR2 is SYDVKM. V lost 7 bases, J lost 7 bases, and 10 bases lay in between. CDR3 DNA sequence: TGTGCCAGCACAACAACTCCTGAAAAACTGTTTTTT. Protein: CASTTTPEKLFF.

This clonotype occurred a few times. V and J are TRBV7-9 and TRBJ2-5; D remains ambiguous. Trimming stripped 0 bases from V and 3 bases from J, with 11 bases between. Per the germline V gene, CDR1 is SEHNR and CDR2 is FQNEAQ (reference sequence). The CDR3 is 15 residues long. CDR3: CASSLAKQFEETQYF. The DNA for the CDR3 is TGTGCCAGCAGCTTAGCTAAACAGTTCGAAGAGACCCAGTACTTC.

The V gene is TRBV6-5, the J gene TRBJ2-2, with 10 bases aligning to TRBD2. The germline V gene encodes CDR1 MNHEY and CDR2 SVGAGI. V shed 6 bases and J 2 bases; nucleotides not matched to a gene: 12. There are 18 residues in the CDR3. CDR3 nucleotides: TGTGCCAGCAGCTCCCGTAGTAGCGGGAGGACAAACACCGGGGAGCTGTTTTTT. Protein product: CASSSRSSGRTNTGELFF.

The rearrangement links TRBV7-9 to TRBJ1-1; no definite D call. Trimming shortened V by 1 base and J by 2 bases, and 11 bases separated the two germline ends. The CDR3 spans 15 residues. Looked up from germline, CDR1 is SEHNR and CDR2 is FQNEAQ (reference sequence). CDR3: CASSLVEGSNTEAFF. The CDR3 region has the DNA TGTGCCAGCAGCTTAGTTGAGGGTAGTAACACTGAAGCTTTCTTT.